The rows below give T cell receptor beta chains drawn from one sample of a study of regulatory T cells in long-lasting Graves disease. One entry per CDR3 protein results from TCRdb running MiXCR on the multiplex PCR reads. The data contain hundreds of thousands of distinct CDR3 sequences, approximately 15% of them seen just once; the ten biggest clones take up about 20%. These same data were also listed under a study on T cells in Graves' hyperthyroidism and ophthalmopathy.

The sequenced sample was peripheral blood mononuclear cells (PBMCs), obtained at new diagnosis, from a patient treated with antithyroid drugs. The receptors were sampled from a woman aged 25 to 39 with Graves disease. CDR3s include the opening cysteine and the closing phenylalanine or tryptophan. The order of the fields is J gene, D gene, clone size, V gene, CDR3 protein, CDR3 DNA. The D gene is left open where the match is weak. Size is stated for part of the rows, as once, few or many counts, or as a class when the clone is expanded.

TRBJ1-1 | . | many | TRBV19 | CASISPARGTEAFF | TGTGCCAGTATCTCCCCGGCCCGGGGCACTGAAGCTTTCTTT
TRBJ1-1 | TRBD1 | many | TRBV5-1 | CASSLAGQDTEAFF | TGCGCCAGCAGCTTGGCCGGACAGGACACTGAAGCTTTCTTT
TRBJ2-5 | . | . | TRBV20-1 | CSASDLTGRETQYF | TGCAGTGCTAGCGACCTAACAGGGCGAGAGACCCAGTACTTC
TRBJ1-5 | TRBD1 | few | TRBV20-1 | CSARHRYRQGVNQPQHF | TGCAGTGCTAGACACAGATATAGGCAGGGGGTCAATCAGCCCCAGCATTTT
TRBJ1-4 | . | many | TRBV28 | CASSNGHATNEKLFF | TGTGCCAGCAGCAACGGACACGCAACTAATGAAAAACTGTTTTTT
TRBJ2-7 | . | . | TRBV28 | CASSLQGQIYEQYF | TGTGCCAGCAGTTTACAAGGACAGATCTACGAGCAGTACTTC
TRBJ1-2 | . | many | TRBV29-1 | CSVDSDRSYGYTF | TGCAGCGTTGATTCTGACAGATCCTATGGCTACACCTTC
TRBJ2-1 | TRBD2 | . | TRBV12-3/TRBV12-4 | CASSPLLAGSGNEQFF | TGTGCCAGCAGTCCCTTACTAGCGGGATCAGGGAATGAGCAGTTCTTC
TRBJ2-5 | . | few | TRBV30 | CAWSENHYLAQEVETQYF | TGTGCCTGGAGCGAAAACCACTATTTGGCCCAGGAGGTGGAGACCCAGTACTTC
TRBJ1-4 | . | many | TRBV28 | CATGSATNEKLFF | TGTGCCACTGGGAGCGCAACTAATGAAAAACTGTTTTTT
TRBJ1-5 | . | many | TRBV12-3/TRBV12-4 | CASSFGRGESQPQHF | TGTGCCAGCAGTTTTGGGAGAGGGGAGAGTCAGCCCCAGCATTTT
TRBJ1-1 | TRBD1 | many | TRBV27 | CADPRQGSNTEAFF | TGTGCCGATCCGAGACAGGGGTCCAACACTGAAGCTTTCTTT
TRBJ1-1 | . | many | TRBV18 | CASSLDSSMNTEAFF | TGTGCCAGCTCACTAGACAGCTCCATGAACACTGAAGCTTTCTTT
TRBJ1-2 | . | . | TRBV4-1 | CASSSTLYNYGYTF | TGCGCCAGCAGCTCGACCCTCTATAACTATGGCTACACCTTC
TRBJ2-7 | . | . | TRBV28 | CASRPSPTGSPPEQYF | TGTGCCAGCAGGCCTTCCCCGACGGGCTCCCCCCCCGAGCAGTACTTC
TRBJ1-1 | . | many | TRBV7-2 | CASSSSGHTNTEAFF | TGTGCCAGCAGCTCTTCGGGACATACGAACACTGAAGCTTTCTTT
TRBJ2-7 | . | few | TRBV5-6 | CASSLGGPLYEQYF | TGTGCCAGCAGCTTGGGGGGACCACTCTACGAGCAGTACTTC
TRBJ1-4 | TRBD1 | many | TRBV5-1 | CASSLDGQENEKLFF | TGCGCCAGCAGCTTGGATGGACAGGAGAATGAAAAACTGTTTTTT